Each of the 17 T cell receptor beta chains below was sequenced from the same sample in a study of patients and donors after allogeneic stem cell transplantation (dated by TCRdb to 2020 to 2022). Library preparation used RT-PCR. Sequencing was performed on a NextSeq 550. TCRdb ran its own pipeline on the public reads, namely fastp trimming at Q25 and MiXCR clone calling, and kept in-frame beta chains. Every CDR3 protein is listed once, alongside the most common genes and DNA of its rows. The sample includes approximately 430,000 distinct CDR3 sequences, with 16% observed a single time. The ten biggest clones cover 7.2% of the sample. The sample consisted of blood, either unsorted or a sorted T cell fraction (not recorded which). The receptors were gathered from a human donor who was either an allogeneic HSCT recipient or a stem cell or donor lymphocyte infusion donor (not recorded which). It is not recorded whose cells these are; they may come from a transplant donor.

This sequence joins TRBV20-1 and TRBJ1-3; 7 bases are shared with TRBD1. CDR1 and CDR2 (germline): DFQATT, SNEGSKA (reference sequence). Germline trimming cut 2 bases from V and 0 bases from J; bases unmatched to any gene: 4. The CDR3 sequence is 15 residues long. CDR3 nucleotides: TGCAGTGCTAGATCGACAGGGCCCTCTGGAAACACCATATATTTT. This codes for CSARSTGPSGNTIYF.

This clonotype was found many times. The V call is TRBV5-1, the J call TRBJ2-3, with a possible D match to TRBD2 (5 bases). CDR3 size: 15 residues. Trimming shortened V by 1 base and J by 0 bases, and 9 bases separated the two germline ends. The germline V gene has CDR1 SGHRS and CDR2 YFSETQ. The CDR3 reads CASSLSGGSTDTQYF. CDR3 DNA sequence: TGCGCCAGCAGCTTGTCCGGCGGGAGCACAGATACGCAGTATTTT.

This clonotype appeared a few times. V usage is TRBV7-9 and J usage is TRBJ2-1; unclear D gene. Trimming took 5 bases from V and 8 from J, leaving 19 bases between them. The germline V gene encodes CDR1 SEHNR and CDR2 FQNEAQ (reference sequence). The CDR3 loop spans 15 amino acids. Here the CDR3 reads CASSLRTVLLDEQFF. In nucleotides, the CDR3 is TGTGCCAGCAGCCTTAGGACGGTTTTACTGGATGAGCAGTTCTTC.

This clonotype showed up just a few times. The V and J genes are TRBV24-1 and TRBJ2-2, with D unresolved. Between the trimmed V and J ends, which lost 1 base and 0 bases, there was a span of 5 bases. This CDR3 has 15 residues. Germline assignment: CDR1 KGHDR and CDR2 SFDVKD. In DNA, the CDR3 is TGTGCCACCAGTGATTTTCAGTCGAACACCGGGGAGCTGTTTTTT. This gives the protein CATSDFQSNTGELFF.

This clonotype has a handful of counts. The CDR3 region is CASSLRAGGSTGELFF. The CDR3 bases are TGTGCCAGCAGCTTAAGGGCAGGGGGAAGCACCGGGGAGCTGTTTTTT. The chain uses TRBV7-2 and TRBJ2-2, with 7 bases fitting TRBD1. CDR3 size: 16 residues. J gave up 4 bases and V 2 bases, and 7 bases lay outside the gene matches. Germline loops: CDR1 SGHTA, CDR2 FQGNSA.

The CDR3 DNA is TGTGCCATCAGTGATCATTGGGTGGACACTGAAGCTTTCTTT. Translation gives CAISDHWVDTEAFF. V gene TRBV10-3 combines with J gene TRBJ1-1, with D unresolved. The V gene lost 3 bases and the J gene lost 3 bases, with 11 bases spanning the gap. The CDR3 spans 14 residues. Germline assignment: CDR1 ENHRY and CDR2 SYGVKD.

This clonotype has only a few counts. The V call is TRBV9, the J call TRBJ1-2; D is unclear. CDR1 and CDR2 (germline): SGDLS, YYNGEE. This CDR3 spans 14 amino acids. V lost 0 bases, J lost 8 bases, and 14 bases lay in between. The CDR3 is CASSVEIGVGGYTF. Here the CDR3 DNA reads TGTGCCAGCAGCGTAGAAATCGGGGTAGGAGGCTACACCTTC.

This chain links TRBV7-9 with TRBJ1-1; D uncertain. This CDR3 is 15 amino acids long. Trimming pared 1 base from V and 2 bases from J, leaving 11 bases between. CDR1 is SEHNR and CDR2 is FQNEAQ in the germline V gene (reference sequence). The CDR3 DNA reads TGTGCCAGCAGCTTAGTTCGAGGGAGAAACACTGAAGCTTTCTTT. Protein: CASSLVRGRNTEAFF.

This clonotype has a handful of counts. This rearrangement joins TRBV5-6 to TRBJ1-4; the D is unclear. Germline V CDR1 and CDR2: SGHDT, YYEEEE. CDR3 length: 15 residues. V lost 1 base and J 9 bases, leaving 16 bases between the germline ends. The CDR3 sequence: CASSLYAGTVKKLFF. The CDR3 DNA is TGTGCCAGCAGCTTGTATGCGGGAACTGTGAAAAAACTGTTTTTT.

This clonotype was picked up a small number of times. The J gene is TRBJ1-1, the V gene TRBV7-9; a weak D match, TRBD1 (6 bases). The germline CDR1 and CDR2 sequences are SEHNR and FQNEAQ (reference sequence). The CDR3 extends over 14 amino acids. V was shortened by 1 base and J by 9 bases, with 15 bases between the two germline ends. The DNA of the CDR3 is TGTGCCAGCAGCTTAGGACCCACAGGGACCAAAGCTTTCTTT. Translation: CASSLGPTGTKAFF.

The rearrangement joins TRBV10-2 to TRBJ2-6, with no clear D. This CDR3 contains 15 residues. The germline gives CDR1 WSHSY, CDR2 SAAADI. The V end was cut by 2 bases, the J end by 4 bases, with 9 bases between. The CDR3 DNA reads as TGCGCCAGCAGTGAGGTCCGGCACGGGGCCAACGTCCTGACTTTC. Its translation is CASSEVRHGANVLTF.

This clonotype was counted a few times. This chain joins TRBV3-1 and TRBJ1-2; D is undetermined. Looked up from germline, CDR1 is LGHDT and CDR2 is YNNKEL (reference sequence). The CDR3 contains 12 residues. The germline V and J ends were trimmed by 2 bases and 7 bases, with 8 bases remaining between them. The CDR3 spells CASSQSRSGYTF. In DNA, the CDR3 is TGTGCCAGCAGCCAAAGCCGTAGTGGCTACACCTTC. The full variable domain, its missing parts supplied by reference TRBV3-1 and TRBJ1-2, is DTAVSQTPKYLVTQMGNDKSIKCEQNLGHDTMYWYKQDSKKFLKIMFSYNNKELIINETVPNRFSPKSPDKAHLNLHINSLELGDSAVYFCASSQSRSGYTFGSGTRLTVV.

The chain combines TRBV4-1 with TRBJ2-1; 12 bases line up with TRBD2. Per the germline V gene, CDR1 is MGHRA and CDR2 is YSYEKL. V trimming: 2 bases; J trimming: 9 bases; junction bases outside the gene matches: 11. The CDR3 extends over 17 amino acids. The CDR3, as DNA: TGCGCCAGCAGCCAAACACTCCTAGCGGGGGGGCAGGGTGAGCAGTTCTTC. It codes for CASSQTLLAGGQGEQFF.

This clonotype turned up a few times. V gene TRBV6-2 or TRBV6-3 combines with J gene TRBJ1-5; TRBD1 is a possible D gene (6 bases). Germline CDR1 reads MNHEY; CDR2 reads SVGEGT. The length of the CDR3 is 15 residues. The V gene lost 5 bases and the J gene lost 0 bases, with 11 bases spanning the gap. CDR3 DNA: TGTGCCAGCAGTGCCGACAGGAATAGCAATCAGCCCCAGCATTTT. Translating it yields CASSADRNSNQPQHF.

The rearrangement links TRBV5-1 to TRBJ2-7, with TRBD2 identical over 10 bases. Germline V CDR1 and CDR2: SGHRS, YFSETQ. CDR3 size: 15 residues. The ends lost 3 bases at V and 2 bases at J; junction bases unmatched: 5. The CDR3 reads CASSWTSGTAYEQYF. The CDR3 nucleotides read TGCGCCAGCAGCTGGACTAGCGGCACCGCCTACGAGCAGTACTTC.

This clonotype was detected a few times. The rearrangement links TRBV10-3 to TRBJ2-5; 8 bases align to TRBD2. From germline, CDR1 is ENHRY and CDR2 SYGVKD. Trimming took 2 bases from V and 8 from J; bases not matched to a gene: 13. This CDR3 has 16 residues. The CDR3: CAISEKVAGQRETQYF. CDR3 in DNA: TGTGCCATCAGTGAGAAAGTAGCGGGACAAAGAGAAACCCAGTACTTC.

The table lists this clonotype with a few counts. The chain employs TRBV7-8 and TRBJ1-3; D remains unclear. CDR1 is SGHVS, CDR2 FQNEAQ, per germline. This CDR3 has 16 residues. V gave up 1 base and J gave up 0 bases, with 10 bases separating them. The CDR3 here is CASSLGATSSGNTIYF. The CDR3 DNA reads TGTGCCAGCAGCTTAGGCGCGACCAGCTCTGGAAACACCATATATTTT.